Below, one T cell receptor (beta chain) is given with its context. What it recognizes is unknown. This record belongs to a study of cytomegalovirus exposure and HLA in healthy donors. Whole-study results and caveats: CMV serostatus was the only immune exposure information that was available.

Amplification used 60 Vbeta primers and 13 Jbeta primers. Repertoires were generated with immunoSEQ multiplex PCR, while TCRdb's copy carries only in-frame clones and drops some. The repertoire includes 200,000 or so clones, 83% of them detected once, and 1.4% sits in the top ten. Sequenced sample: PBMCs. The TCR originated in a girl aged 5-17 years in good health and CMV-seronegative.

CDR3 sequence reads: CASRQGMASQPQHF. CDR3 coding DNA: TGTGCCAGCAGACAGGGTATGGCTTCTCAGCCCCAGCATTTT. The V and J genes are TRBV28 and TRBJ1-5, with a tentative D call TRBD1 (6 bases). Per the germline V gene, CDR1 is MDHEN and CDR2 is SYDVKM. Trimming shortened V by 6 bases and J by 6 bases, and 15 bases separated the two germline ends. The CDR3 runs 14 residues.